These 5 T cell receptor beta chains share one sample of origin, sequenced in a study of memory CD4+ T cells and cytomegalovirus serostatus. The sort gate was single viable CD3+CD4+CD8-CD45RO+ cells for memory CD4+ T cells. Data came from immunoSEQ multiplex PCR; TCRdb stores just in-frame clones and leaves some out. The data show about 50,000 clones, roughly 73% seen once. Input material: memory CD4+ T cells from blood. These receptor sequences come from an adult in good health and CMV-seronegative.

V and J are TRBV21-1 and TRBJ2-7. TRBV21-1 is noted as a pseudogene. This CDR3 region has 13 residues. This CDR3 reads CASTPGLSYEQYF. In DNA form, the CDR3 reads TGTGCCAGCACACCGGGCCTCAGCTACGAGCAGTACTTC.

The genes are TRBV28 and TRBJ2-2; 7 bases fit TRBD1. This CDR3 has 15 residues. From germline, CDR1 is MDHEN and CDR2 SYDVKM. The J segment lost 11 bases and the V segment lost 2 bases, leaving 11 bases of the junction unmatched. CDR3 sequence reads: CASSLEGARAIELFF. The CDR3 nucleotides read TGTGCCAGCAGTTTAGAGGGGGCGAGGGCTATAGAGCTGTTTTTT.

The V call is TRBV4-3, the J call TRBJ2-6, with D unclear. Deletions cut 0 bases from V and 2 bases from J, with 2 bases between. Germline V gene data show CDR1 as LGHNA and CDR2 as YSLEER. The CDR3 loop spans 14 amino acids. CDR3 loop: CASSQDAGANVLTF. The CDR3 nucleotides are TGCGCCAGCAGCCAAGATGCTGGGGCCAACGTCCTGACTTTC.

This chain joins TRBV9 and TRBJ2-1; 9 bases fit TRBD2. The CDR3 sequence is 18 residues long. Germline lookup yields CDR1 SGDLS and CDR2 YYNGEE. With V trimmed by 0 bases and J by 4 bases, 11 bases remained unmatched. CDR3 region: CASSVGVSGGQIYNEQFF. CDR3 coding DNA: TGTGCCAGCAGCGTAGGTGTTAGCGGGGGCCAAATTTACAATGAGCAGTTCTTC.

The chain joins TRBV28 to TRBJ1-5; D call uncertain. Germline-derived CDR1 and CDR2 are MDHEN and SYDVKM. The CDR3 is 12 amino acids. V was trimmed by 3 bases and J by 5 bases, leaving 5 bases between them. CDR3 region: CASSFRDQPQHF. The CDR3 DNA follows: TGTGCCAGCAGTTTTAGAGATCAGCCCCAGCATTTT.